This entry lists 21 T cell receptor beta chains sequenced from one sample in a study of T cells in Graves' hyperthyroidism and ophthalmopathy. TCR beta CDR3 sequences were amplified from RNA transcripts. Using the HTBI primer set, a first-round RT-PCR was run on the TCR CDR3. MiXCR was run by TCRdb on the multiplex PCR reads, yielding one entry per CDR3 protein. The sample contains fewer than 750,000 distinct CDR3 sequences, approximately 44% of which appear only once. Sequencing was carried out using peripheral blood or thyroid tissue (not recorded which). These TCRs come from a woman in her late teens or twenties with Graves' hyperthyroidism.

Here the CDR3 DNA reads TGTGCCTGGCAAATTACGGGGGATACGCAGCCCCAGCATTTT. Amino acid sequence: CAWQITGDTQPQHF. The rearrangement joins TRBV30 to TRBJ1-5, with D possibly being TRBD1 (5 bases). Germline loops: CDR1 GTSNPN, CDR2 SVGIG (reference sequence). Trimming left V 5 bases short and J 7 bases short, with 18 bases between. The CDR3 runs to 14 residues.

This clonotype was detected only once. The final CDR3 position lacks the conserved phenylalanine or tryptophan, pointing to a likely read error. It is unclear where the CDR3 begins or ends on the DNA, so no DNA is shown, and the CDR3 is as TCRdb lists it. The chain recombines TRBV7-9 with TRBJ2-5; the table's D gene call, TRBD1, was not cross checked with the DNA. Germline V lookup: CDR1 SEHNR, CDR2 FQNEAQ (reference sequence). The CDR3 spans 11 amino acids, including both terminal residues. CDR3 region: CASSLGGAPDT.

This clonotype was picked up many times. This sequence joins TRBV6-5 and TRBJ2-7, with a tentative D call TRBD1 (6 bases). Trimming pared 2 bases from V and 3 bases from J, leaving 8 bases between. Germline assignment: CDR1 MNHEY and CDR2 SVGAGI. The CDR3 has 13 amino acids. Written as DNA, the CDR3 is TGTGCCAGCAGTTACGTACAGGGCTACGAGCAGTACTTC. It yields the protein CASSYVQGYEQYF.

This clonotype was detected ten times or more. The V gene is TRBV19, the J gene TRBJ1-4, with D possibly being TRBD1 (5 bases). The germline V and J ends were trimmed by 7 bases and 10 bases, with 19 bases remaining between them. CDR3 length equals 14 residues. Per the germline V gene, CDR1 is LNHDA and CDR2 is SQIVND (reference sequence). The CDR3 DNA sequence: TGTGCCAGTACCGAGGGGAGGTTTGGGAGAAAACTGTTTTTT. It yields the protein CASTEGRFGRKLFF.

The chain carries TRBV5-1 and TRBJ2-3; 11 nucleotides line up with TRBD2. After removal of 0 bases from V and 1 base from J, the junction contained 7 bases not matched to a gene. Germline V lookup: CDR1 SGHRS, CDR2 YFSETQ. The CDR3 runs 18 residues. The CDR3 loop is CASSLEILAGVGTDTQYF. DNA for the CDR3: TGCGCCAGCAGCTTGGAAATACTAGCGGGAGTTGGCACAGATACGCAGTATTTT.

In this sample, this clonotype turned up many times. The J gene is TRBJ2-7, the V gene TRBV4-1, with 8 bases aligning to TRBD2. V gave up 2 bases and J gave up 5 bases; unmatched junction bases: 8. The CDR3 has 15 residues. In germline, CDR1 is MGHRA, CDR2 YSYEKL. The CDR3 DNA reads as TGCGCCAGCAGCCAAAGCTTAGCGGGAACCGACGAGCAGTACTTC. Its protein is CASSQSLAGTDEQYF.

This clonotype was seen at least ten times. The rearrangement uses TRBV2 and TRBJ2-7; 8 nucleotides agree with TRBD2. The junction had 9 bases not matched to a gene; V was cut back by 9 bases and J by 2 bases. CDR1 SNHLY and CDR2 FYNNEI come from the germline V gene. The CDR3 contains 14 residues. The CDR3 protein is CASPPPGGPYEQYF. The DNA of the CDR3 is TGTGCCAGTCCCCCCCCGGGAGGGCCCTACGAGCAGTACTTC.

This clonotype appeared many times. V usage is TRBV20-1 and J usage is TRBJ2-7, with 13 bases identical to TRBD2. Germline V gene lookup returns CDR1 DFQATT and CDR2 SNEGSKA (reference sequence). Trimming took 5 bases from V and 3 from J; bases not matched to a gene: 7. The CDR3 runs 15 residues. The CDR3 protein is CSAGGLAGTHYEQYF. The CDR3 DNA is TGCAGTGCTGGGGGACTAGCGGGAACCCACTACGAGCAGTACTTC.

The chain links TRBV9 to TRBJ2-7; 8 bases agree with TRBD2. The CDR3 covers 15 residues. With V trimmed by 0 bases and J by 4 bases, 6 bases remained unmatched. CDR1 and CDR2 from the germline V gene are SGDLS and YYNGEE. The CDR3, as DNA: TGTGCCAGCAGCGTAGCGGGAGGGAACGGTTACGAGCAGTACTTC. It specifies CASSVAGGNGYEQYF.

The rearrangement uses TRBV5-4 and TRBJ1-4; a possible D gene is TRBD1 (6 bases). Germline CDR1 and CDR2: SGHNT and YYREEE (reference sequence). V was pared by 6 bases and J by 2 bases, with 17 bases between. The CDR3 spans 16 residues. CDR3 sequence (DNA): TGTGCCAGCAACGTGATAGCGGGGGGCACTAATGAAAAACTGTTTTTT. Protein: CASNVIAGGTNEKLFF.

The J gene is TRBJ1-1, the V gene TRBV12-3 or TRBV12-4; 10 bases line up with TRBD1. This CDR3 has 15 residues. V dropped 5 bases and J dropped 8; count of bases not matched to a gene: 11. The CDR3 coding sequence is TGTGCCAGCAGTCCCGGGACAGGGGTTCCATCCGAAGCTTTCTTT. Amino acid sequence: CASSPGTGVPSEAFF.

This clonotype showed up many times. This chain joins TRBV12-3 or TRBV12-4 and TRBJ1-3; no firm D call. This CDR3 spans 14 amino acids. Trimming took off 4 bases at V and 0 bases at J, with 7 bases between the two ends. The CDR3 region is CASSSPNSGNTIYF. The CDR3 DNA follows: TGTGCCAGCAGTTCCCCTAACTCTGGAAACACCATATATTTT.

This clonotype was picked up many times. The chain is built from TRBV7-2 and TRBJ2-5; 7 bases map to TRBD1. The ends lost 0 bases at V and 5 bases at J; junction bases unmatched: 9. Germline V gene lookup returns CDR1 SGHTA and CDR2 FQGNSA. The CDR3 is 16 residues long. The CDR3 sequence: CASSLAPPTGLETQYF. DNA for the CDR3: TGTGCCAGCAGCTTAGCCCCTCCGACAGGGTTGGAGACCCAGTACTTC.

The chain has TRBV29-1 and TRBJ1-5, with 7 bases fitting TRBD1. V shed 8 bases, J shed 0 bases, and the junction held 7 bases outside the gene matches. Germline V CDR1 and CDR2: SQVTM, ANQGSEA. The CDR3 loop spans 14 amino acids. This CDR3 reads CSLGTAYSNQPQHF. The DNA for the CDR3 is TGCAGCTTGGGGACAGCATATAGCAATCAGCCCCAGCATTTT.

Notes on this clonotype: A junction boundary mismatches the germline segment, possibly from a read error. The V and J genes are TRBV7-9 and TRBJ2-7; TRBD1 aligns across 11 bases. CDR1 and CDR2 (germline): SEHNR, FQNEAQ (reference sequence). The CDR3 has 15 residues. CDR3 protein: CASSVRTGGTDEQSF. The CDR3 coding sequence is TGTGCCAGCAGCGTAAGGACAGGGGGCACGGACGAGCAGTCCTTC. Full variable domain (missing parts from reference TRBV7-9 and TRBJ2-7): DTGVSQNPRHKITKRGQNVTFRCDPISEHNRLYWYRQTLGQGPEFLTYFQNEAQLEKSRLLSDRFSAERPKGSFSTLEIQRTEQGDSAMYLCASSVRTGGTDEQSFGPGTRLTVT.

With regard to this clonotype: It is likely a read error, because the conserved phenylalanine at the end of the CDR3 is missing. It is unclear where the CDR3 begins or ends on the DNA, so no DNA is shown, and the CDR3 is as TCRdb lists it. V and J are TRBV7-2 and TRBJ1-1; the D call TRBD1 from the table was never checked on the DNA. Germline loops: CDR1 SGHTA, CDR2 FQGNSA. The CDR3 length equals 9 residues, ends included. The CDR3 loop reads CASSLLGGA.

This clonotype was picked up many times. The rearrangement joins TRBV6-5 to TRBJ2-2, with D unclear. The CDR3 consists of 14 residues. Germline V gene data show CDR1 as MNHEY and CDR2 as SVGAGI. The V end was cut by 6 bases, the J end by 4 bases, with 12 bases between. CDR3 loop: CASSDFFRTGELFF. CDR3 coding DNA: TGTGCCAGCAGCGACTTCTTTCGCACCGGGGAGCTGTTTTTT.

This clonotype was recorded only once. This chain joins TRBV7-9 and TRBJ2-2; D remains unclear. The CDR3 runs 11 residues. CDR1 and CDR2 from the germline V gene are SEHNR and FQNEAQ (reference sequence). Trimming took 5 bases from V and 9 from J, leaving 7 bases between them. The CDR3 nucleotides are TGTGCCAGCAGCAGCCCACGGGAGCTGTTTTTT. Amino acids: CASSSPRELFF.

In this sample, this clonotype turned up many times. The rearrangement uses TRBV2 and TRBJ2-5; D is ambiguous. CDR1 is SNHLY and CDR2 is FYNNEI in the germline V gene. V gave up 7 bases and J gave up 1 base, with 10 bases separating them. The CDR3 loop spans 13 amino acids. The CDR3 nucleotides are TGTGCCAGCAAGGCGTACGCCCAAGAGACCCAGTACTTC. Its protein is CASKAYAQETQYF.

The chain combines TRBV7-2 with TRBJ2-7; TRBD1 agrees at 7 bases. Germline CDR1 SGHTA, CDR2 FQGNSA. This CDR3 spans 12 amino acids. V was clipped by 4 bases and J by 7 bases; unmatched bases: 4. The CDR3 DNA is TGTGCCAGCAGCTCACGACAGGGAGAGCAGTACTTC. This encodes CASSSRQGEQYF.

V is TRBV25-1 and J is TRBJ2-2, with 12 nucleotides matching TRBD1. Germline-derived CDR1 and CDR2 are MGHDK and SYGVNS. V lost 6 bases, J lost 3 bases, and 2 bases stayed unmatched. The CDR3 has 15 residues. The CDR3 loop reads CASRGQGADTGELFF. In nucleotides, the CDR3 is TGTGCCAGCAGGGGACAGGGGGCCGACACCGGGGAGCTGTTTTTT. The whole variable domain, filled in from reference TRBV25-1 and TRBJ2-2, reads EADIYQTPRYLVIGTGKKITLECSQTMGHDKMYWYQQDPGMELHLIHYSYGVNSTEKGDLSSESTVSRIRTEHFPLTLESARPSHTSQYLCASRGQGADTGELFFGEGSRLTVL.